The TCR beta chain described here comes from a study of PD-L1 blockade in urothelial cancer. Background on the study: Atezolizumab, begun by patients around 2014, was given at 1,200 mg intravenously every 3 weeks. Analysis of the blood was performed 3 weeks (second dose) and 6 weeks after treatment start.

V shed 1 base and J shed 5 bases, with 8 bases lying between them. Germline CDR1 is SGHAT and CDR2 is FQDESV (reference sequence). This CDR3 is built from 13 residues. The number of samples from each patient was between 1 and 8, taken pretreatment and on-treatment. Synthetic templates analogous to TCR were spiked into all PCRs individually. This table comes from immunoSEQ multiplex PCR, and its TCRdb copy is limited to in-frame clones, with some not included. The repertoire holds around 100,000 clones, with roughly 88% as singletons. This sequence was found in a man aged 50 or older with urothelial cancer. The sequencing used PBMCs, collected around atezolizumab (anti-PD-L1) treatment. This chain uses TRBV11-1 with TRBJ1-1; D gene uncertain. CDR3 sequence: CASSLVPGTEAFF. The CDR3 nucleotides are TGTGCCAGCAGCTTAGTGCCGGGGACTGAAGCTTTCTTT.